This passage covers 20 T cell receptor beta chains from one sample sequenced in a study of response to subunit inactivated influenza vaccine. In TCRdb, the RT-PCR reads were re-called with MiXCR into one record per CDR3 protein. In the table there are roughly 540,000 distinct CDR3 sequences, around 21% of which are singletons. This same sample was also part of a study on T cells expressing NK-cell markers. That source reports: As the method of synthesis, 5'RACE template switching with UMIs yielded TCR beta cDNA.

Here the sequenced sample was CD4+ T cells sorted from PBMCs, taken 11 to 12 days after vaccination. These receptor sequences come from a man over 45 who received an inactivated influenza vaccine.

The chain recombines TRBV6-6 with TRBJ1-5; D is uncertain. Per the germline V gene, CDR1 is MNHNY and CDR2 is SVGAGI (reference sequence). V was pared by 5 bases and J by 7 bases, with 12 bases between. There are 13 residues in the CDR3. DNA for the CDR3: TGTGCCAGCAGTGGAGGGCTGGCCCAGCCCCAGCATTTT. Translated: CASSGGLAQPQHF.

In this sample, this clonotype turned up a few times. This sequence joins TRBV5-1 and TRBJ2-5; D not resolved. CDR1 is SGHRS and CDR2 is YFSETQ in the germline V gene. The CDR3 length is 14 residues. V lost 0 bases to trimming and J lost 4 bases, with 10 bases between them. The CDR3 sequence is CASSLGEPGETQYF. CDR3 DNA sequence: TGCGCCAGCAGCTTGGGAGAGCCCGGAGAGACCCAGTACTTC.

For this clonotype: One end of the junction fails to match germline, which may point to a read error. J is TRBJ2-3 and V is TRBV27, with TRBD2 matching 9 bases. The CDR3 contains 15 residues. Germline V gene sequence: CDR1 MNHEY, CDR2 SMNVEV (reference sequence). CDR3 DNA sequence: TGTGCCAGCGGAAGCATCAGCGGGAGGACAGATACGCGGTATTTT. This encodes CASGSISGRTDTRYF.

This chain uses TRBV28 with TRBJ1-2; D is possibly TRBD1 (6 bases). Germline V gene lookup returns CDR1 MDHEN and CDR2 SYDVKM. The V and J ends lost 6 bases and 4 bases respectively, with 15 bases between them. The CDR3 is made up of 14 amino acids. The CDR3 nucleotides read TGTGCCAGCAGCCCCGACAGGAGGGGCTATGGCTACACCTTC. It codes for CASSPDRRGYGYTF.

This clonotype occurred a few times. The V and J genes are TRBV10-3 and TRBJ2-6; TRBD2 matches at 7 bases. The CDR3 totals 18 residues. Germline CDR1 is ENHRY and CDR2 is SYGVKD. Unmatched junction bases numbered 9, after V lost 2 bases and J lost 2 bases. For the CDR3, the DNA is TGTGCCATCAGTGAGCACCCGCCCAGCGGGGCTGGGGCCAACGTCCTGACTTTC. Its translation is CAISEHPPSGAGANVLTF.

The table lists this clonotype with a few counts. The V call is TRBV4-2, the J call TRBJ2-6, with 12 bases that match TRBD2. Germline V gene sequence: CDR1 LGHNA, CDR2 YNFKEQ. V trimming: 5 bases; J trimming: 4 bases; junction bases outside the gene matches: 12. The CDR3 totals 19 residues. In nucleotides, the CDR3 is TGTGCCAGCAGCGAAATACTAGCGGGGGGAACGGGAGGGGCCAACGTCCTGACTTTC. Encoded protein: CASSEILAGGTGGANVLTF.

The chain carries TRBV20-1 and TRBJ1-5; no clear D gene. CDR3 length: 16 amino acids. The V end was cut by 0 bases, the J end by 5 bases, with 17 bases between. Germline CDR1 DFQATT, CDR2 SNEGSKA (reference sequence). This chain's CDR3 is CSARELSPGSYQPQHF. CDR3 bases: TGCAGTGCTAGAGAATTATCTCCGGGGTCCTATCAGCCCCAGCATTTT.

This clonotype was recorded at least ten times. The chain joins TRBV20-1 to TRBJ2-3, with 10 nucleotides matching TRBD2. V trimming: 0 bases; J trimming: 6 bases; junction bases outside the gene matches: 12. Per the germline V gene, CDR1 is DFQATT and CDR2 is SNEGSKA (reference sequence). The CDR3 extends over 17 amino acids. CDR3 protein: CSARDLTSGSLRDTQYF. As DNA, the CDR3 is TGCAGTGCTAGAGATCTGACTAGCGGGTCCCTAAGGGATACGCAGTATTTT.

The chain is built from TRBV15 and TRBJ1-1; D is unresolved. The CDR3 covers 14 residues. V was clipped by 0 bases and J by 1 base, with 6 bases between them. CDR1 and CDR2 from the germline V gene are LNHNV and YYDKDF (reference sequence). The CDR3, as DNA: TGTGCCACCAGCAGAGATCCCCGGAACACTGAAGCTTTCTTT. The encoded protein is CATSRDPRNTEAFF.

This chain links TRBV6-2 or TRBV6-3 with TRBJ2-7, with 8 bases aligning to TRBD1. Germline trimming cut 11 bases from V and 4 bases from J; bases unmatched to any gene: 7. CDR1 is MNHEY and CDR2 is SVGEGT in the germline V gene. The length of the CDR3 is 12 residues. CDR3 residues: CAGGQGSYEQYF. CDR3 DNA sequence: TGTGCCGGCGGACAGGGTTCTTACGAGCAGTACTTC.

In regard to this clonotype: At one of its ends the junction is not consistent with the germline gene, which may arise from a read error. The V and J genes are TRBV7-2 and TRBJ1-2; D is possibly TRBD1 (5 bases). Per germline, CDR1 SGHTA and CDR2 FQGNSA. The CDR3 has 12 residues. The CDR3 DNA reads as TGTGCCAGCAGCTTAGGATGGGACCAATTCGAGTTC. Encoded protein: CASSLGWDQFEF. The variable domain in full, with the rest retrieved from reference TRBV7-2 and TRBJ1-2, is GAGVSQSPSNKVTEKGKDVELRCDPISGHTALYWYRQSLGQGLEFLIYFQGNSAPDKSGLPSDRFSAERTGGSVSTLTIQRTQQEDSAVYLCASSLGWDQFEFGSGTRLTVV.

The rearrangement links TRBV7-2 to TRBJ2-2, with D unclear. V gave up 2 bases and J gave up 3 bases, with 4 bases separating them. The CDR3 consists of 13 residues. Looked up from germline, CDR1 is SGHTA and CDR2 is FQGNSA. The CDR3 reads CASSLFHTGELFF. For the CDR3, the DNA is TGTGCCAGCAGCTTATTCCACACCGGGGAGCTGTTTTTT. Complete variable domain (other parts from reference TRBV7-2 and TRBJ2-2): GAGVSQSPSNKVTEKGKDVELRCDPISGHTALYWYRQSLGQGLEFLIYFQGNSAPDKSGLPSDRFSAERTGGSVSTLTIQRTQQEDSAVYLCASSLFHTGELFFGEGSRLTVL.

CDR3 amino acids: CASSPPLAGLTGELFF. CDR3 coding DNA: TGTGCCAGCAGCCCACCACTAGCGGGATTGACCGGGGAGCTGTTTTTT. The V gene is TRBV5-6, the J gene TRBJ2-2, with 10 bases aligning to TRBD2. Per the germline V gene, CDR1 is SGHDT and CDR2 is YYEEEE. This CDR3 is built from 16 residues. V was clipped by 4 bases and J by 5 bases; unmatched bases: 8. Full variable domain (rest looked up from reference TRBV5-6 and TRBJ2-2): DAGVTQSPTHLIKTRGQQVTLRCSPKSGHDTVSWYQQALGQGPQFIFQYYEEEERQRGNFPDRFSGHQFPNYSSELNVNALLLGDSALYLCASSPPLAGLTGELFFGEGSRLTVL.

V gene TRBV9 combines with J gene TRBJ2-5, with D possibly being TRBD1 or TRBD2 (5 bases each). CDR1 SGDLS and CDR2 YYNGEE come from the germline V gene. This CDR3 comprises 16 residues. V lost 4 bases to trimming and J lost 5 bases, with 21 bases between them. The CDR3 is CASSLAPGAMVETQYF. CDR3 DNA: TGTGCCAGCAGCCTCGCCCCCGGGGCCATGGTGGAGACCCAGTACTTC.

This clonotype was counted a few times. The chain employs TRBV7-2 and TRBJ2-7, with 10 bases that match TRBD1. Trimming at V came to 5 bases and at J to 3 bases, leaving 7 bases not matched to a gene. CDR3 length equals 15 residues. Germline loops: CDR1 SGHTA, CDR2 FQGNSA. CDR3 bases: TGTGCCAGCAGCGCGGCCGGGACAGGGGTCTACGAGCAGTACTTC. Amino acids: CASSAAGTGVYEQYF. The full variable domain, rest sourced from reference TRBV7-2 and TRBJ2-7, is GAGVSQSPSNKVTEKGKDVELRCDPISGHTALYWYRQSLGQGLEFLIYFQGNSAPDKSGLPSDRFSAERTGGSVSTLTIQRTQQEDSAVYLCASSAAGTGVYEQYFGPGTRLTVT.

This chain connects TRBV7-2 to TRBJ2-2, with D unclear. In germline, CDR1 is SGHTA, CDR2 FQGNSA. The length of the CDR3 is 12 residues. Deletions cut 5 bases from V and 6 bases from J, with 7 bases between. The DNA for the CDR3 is TGTGCCAGCAGCCTACAACCCGGGGAGCTGTTTTTT. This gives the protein CASSLQPGELFF.

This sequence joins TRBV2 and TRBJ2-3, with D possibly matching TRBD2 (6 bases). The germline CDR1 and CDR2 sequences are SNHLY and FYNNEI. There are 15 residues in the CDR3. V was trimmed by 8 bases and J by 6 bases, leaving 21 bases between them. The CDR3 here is CASGARSGALDTQYF. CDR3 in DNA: TGTGCCAGCGGGGCCCGTAGCGGTGCTTTGGATACGCAGTATTTT.

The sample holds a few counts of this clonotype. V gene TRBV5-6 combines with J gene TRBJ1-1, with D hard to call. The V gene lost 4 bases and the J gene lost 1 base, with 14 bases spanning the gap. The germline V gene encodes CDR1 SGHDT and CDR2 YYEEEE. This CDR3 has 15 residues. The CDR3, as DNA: TGTGCCAGCAGCGCGATTGGACCGGGGAACACTGAAGCTTTCTTT. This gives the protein CASSAIGPGNTEAFF.

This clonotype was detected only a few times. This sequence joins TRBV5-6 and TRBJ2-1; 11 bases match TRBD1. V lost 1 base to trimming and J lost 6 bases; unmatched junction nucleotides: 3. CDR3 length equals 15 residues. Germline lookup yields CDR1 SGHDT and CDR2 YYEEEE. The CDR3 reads CASSLPGTGGNEQFF. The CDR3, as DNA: TGTGCCAGCAGCTTGCCCGGGACAGGGGGCAATGAGCAGTTCTTC.

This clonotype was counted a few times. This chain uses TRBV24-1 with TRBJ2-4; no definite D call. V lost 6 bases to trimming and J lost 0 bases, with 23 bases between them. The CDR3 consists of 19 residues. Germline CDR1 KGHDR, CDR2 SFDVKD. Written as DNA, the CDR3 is TGTGCCACCAGTCGATTTGAAGGACGGGCGATACTAGCCAAAAACATTCAGTACTTC. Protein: CATSRFEGRAILAKNIQYF.